The 25 T cell receptor beta chains below come from one sample, sequenced in a study of blood T cell repertoires in COVID-19. Measured with immunoSEQ multiplex PCR; TCRdb has only the in-frame clones, and not every one. The repertoire holds about 200,000 clones, with 70% to 90% as singletons. The sequenced sample was peripheral blood. Source of these receptors: a woman aged 40 to 50 who had recovered from COVID-19.

The chain couples TRBV7-2 to TRBJ2-3; D not certain. Germline V gene lookup returns CDR1 SGHTA and CDR2 FQGNSA. CDR3 length: 13 residues. The V and J ends lost 5 bases and 3 bases respectively, with 9 bases between them. The CDR3 here is CASSRLRTDTQYF. CDR3 DNA: TGTGCCAGCAGCCGTCTTCGTACAGATACGCAGTATTTT.

This clone was detected once. The chain has TRBV7-2 and TRBJ1-2; D not certain. The CDR3 length is 13 residues. Deletions cut 2 bases from V and 4 bases from J, with 8 bases between. Looked up from germline, CDR1 is SGHTA and CDR2 is FQGNSA. In DNA form, the CDR3 reads TGTGCCAGCAGCTTACAAACTTCCTATGGCTACACCTTC. Translation: CASSLQTSYGYTF.

The chain employs TRBV6-5 and TRBJ1-1; D is perhaps TRBD1 (5 bases). CDR3 length: 12 amino acids. V lost 5 bases and J lost 11, with 15 bases in between. Germline CDR1 reads MNHEY; CDR2 reads SVGAGI. CDR3 coding DNA: TGTGCCAGCAGTCCAACATCAGGGATGGCTTTCTTT. Its protein product is CASSPTSGMAFF.

This rearrangement joins TRBV4-3 to TRBJ2-1; possibly TRBD1 for D (6 bases). The V and J ends lost 0 bases and 8 bases respectively, with 17 bases between them. This CDR3 has 16 residues. Germline CDR1 reads LGHNA; CDR2 reads YSLEER. The CDR3 spells CASSQDHQGIGDEQFF. The CDR3 DNA is TGCGCCAGCAGCCAAGATCATCAGGGGATTGGCGATGAGCAGTTCTTC.

The chain links TRBV5-4 to TRBJ2-5, with 7 bases aligning to TRBD2. V lost 3 bases, J lost 3 bases, and 5 bases stayed unmatched. Germline CDR1 reads SGHNT; CDR2 reads YYREEE (reference sequence). The CDR3 length is 14 residues. CDR3 coding DNA: TGTGCCAGCAGCTCCCGGGACTACGAAGAGACCCAGTACTTC. This encodes CASSSRDYEETQYF.

This clone is a singleton in its sample. J is TRBJ2-3 and V is TRBV7-2; 7 bases align to TRBD2. The germline V gene encodes CDR1 SGHTA and CDR2 FQGNSA. The CDR3 covers 15 residues. V dropped 1 base and J dropped 4; count of bases not matched to a gene: 5. The CDR3 protein is CASSLGGSGADTQYF. In DNA form, the CDR3 reads TGTGCCAGCAGCTTAGGCGGGAGTGGGGCAGATACGCAGTATTTT.

In its sample, this clone was seen a few times. The V gene is TRBV6-2 or TRBV6-3, the J gene TRBJ2-3, with D uncertain. V was clipped by 6 bases and J by 0 bases, with 7 bases between them. This CDR3 is 13 amino acids long. Looked up from germline, CDR1 is MNHEY and CDR2 is SVGEGT. In DNA form, the CDR3 reads TGTGCCAGCAGCCTCACTAGCACAGATACGCAGTATTTT. It yields the protein CASSLTSTDTQYF.

Turning to this clone: A much larger clone differs from this one at a single base, so this may be a read error. This sequence joins TRBV7-8 and TRBJ1-1; D remains ambiguous. The V gene lost 1 base and the J gene lost 1 base, with 7 bases spanning the gap. Germline V gives CDR1 SGHVS, CDR2 FQNEAQ. The CDR3 contains 14 residues. The DNA for the CDR3 is TGTGCCAGCAGCTTAGGACCGGGGAACACTGAAGCTTTCTTT. Its protein product is CASSLGPGNTEAFF.

This clone was picked up a small number of times. The rearrangement joins TRBV16 to TRBJ1-5; D is unresolved. Trimming took off 1 base at V and 0 bases at J, with 10 bases between the two ends. Germline V gives CDR1 KGHSY, CDR2 FQNENV. CDR3 length: 16 amino acids. The DNA of the CDR3 is TGTGCCAGCAGCCAATTAGCTATCAATAGCAATCAGCCCCAGCATTTT. This codes for CASSQLAINSNQPQHF.

CDR3 region: CAWRSRQGASYNEQFF. The CDR3 nucleotides are TGTGCCTGGAGATCTCGACAGGGGGCCTCCTACAATGAGCAGTTCTTC. This chain joins TRBV30 and TRBJ2-1, with TRBD1 identical over 10 bases. Germline values: CDR1 GTSNPN, CDR2 SVGIG (reference sequence). With 3 bases clipped from V and 0 bases from J, the junction kept 5 bases outside the gene matches. This CDR3 is 16 amino acids long.

This sequence joins TRBV5-1 and TRBJ2-4, with D tentatively TRBD1 (6 bases). Germline CDR1 is SGHRS and CDR2 is YFSETQ. The V gene lost 4 bases and the J gene lost 5 bases, with 13 bases spanning the gap. This CDR3 has 14 residues. CDR3 nucleotides: TGCGCCAGCAGCCTCCGGGACAAGCAAAACATTCAGTACTTC. The encoded protein is CASSLRDKQNIQYF. The variable domain in full, with the rest retrieved from reference TRBV5-1 and TRBJ2-4, is KAGVTQTPRYLIKTRGQQVTLSCSPISGHRSVSWYQQTPGQGLQFLFEYFSETQRNKGNFPGRFSGRQFSNSRSEMNVSTLELGDSALYLCASSLRDKQNIQYFGAGTRLSVL.

CDR3 loop: CASSYYGQLHEQYF. The CDR3 DNA is TGTGCCAGCAGTTACTACGGACAGCTACACGAGCAGTACTTC. The V call is TRBV6-5, the J call TRBJ2-7; TRBD1 is a possible D gene (6 bases). V was pared by 1 base and J by 5 bases, with 12 bases between. The CDR3 is made up of 14 amino acids. CDR1 and CDR2 from the germline V gene are MNHEY and SVGAGI.

This sequence joins TRBV15 and TRBJ1-4; weak D call: TRBD1 (5 bases). V shed 0 bases and J shed 6 bases, with 17 bases lying between them. CDR3 size: 17 residues. CDR1 and CDR2 from the germline V gene are LNHNV and YYDKDF (reference sequence). The CDR3 DNA follows: TGTGCCACCAGCAGAGATTCCAGGGTTTCGACAGATGAAAAACTGTTTTTT. Translated, it gives CATSRDSRVSTDEKLFF.

The rearrangement links TRBV7-9 to TRBJ2-5, with D unclear. The CDR3 is 15 amino acids. In germline, CDR1 is SEHNR, CDR2 FQNEAQ (reference sequence). The V end was cut by 2 bases, the J end by 1 base, with 11 bases between. CDR3 residues: CASSLPRAIQETQYF. The DNA of the CDR3 is TGTGCCAGCAGCTTACCGCGAGCGATCCAAGAGACCCAGTACTTC.

This chain connects TRBV7-3 to TRBJ1-1, with a possible D match to TRBD1 (5 bases). This CDR3 region has 14 residues. V was trimmed by 0 bases and J by 1 base, leaving 6 bases between them. Germline CDR1 reads SGHTA; CDR2 reads FQGTGA. CDR3 sequence reads: CASSLTTGNTEAFF. The CDR3, as DNA: TGTGCCAGCAGCTTAACCACAGGGAACACTGAAGCTTTCTTT.

This chain uses TRBV5-6 with TRBJ2-1; perhaps TRBD2 as D (5 bases). The germline V gene has CDR1 SGHDT and CDR2 YYEEEE. The CDR3 is made up of 13 amino acids. The V end was cut by 4 bases, the J end by 5 bases, with 10 bases between. The CDR3 DNA sequence: TGTGCCAGCAGCGACGGGGTGAACAATGAGCAGTTCTTC. Protein: CASSDGVNNEQFF.

V usage is TRBV6-5 and J usage is TRBJ2-3; D is uncertain. Looked up from germline, CDR1 is MNHEY and CDR2 is SVGAGI. Trimming stripped 7 bases from V and 0 bases from J, with 11 bases between. The CDR3 sequence is 14 residues long. DNA of the CDR3: TGTGCCAGCACCAGTGCCCCTAGCACAGATACGCAGTATTTT. This sequence encodes CASTSAPSTDTQYF.

This clone was observed many times. DNA for the CDR3: TGTGCCAGCAGTGAATGGGGCAGGGCTGAGGGCTACACCTTC. As protein: CASSEWGRAEGYTF. V gene TRBV25-1 combines with J gene TRBJ1-2; TRBD1 is a possible D gene (5 bases). V was pared by 1 base and J by 8 bases, with 14 bases between. Germline V gives CDR1 MGHDK, CDR2 SYGVNS. The CDR3 contains 14 residues.

This chain connects TRBV6-5 to TRBJ2-1, with a weak D call TRBD2 (6 bases). Germline loops: CDR1 MNHEY, CDR2 SVGAGI. The CDR3 spans 16 residues. Trimming removed 2 bases from V and 6 bases from J, with 17 bases in between. The CDR3 bases are TGTGCCAGCAGTTACGTAGGCGGGAATAACGTCAATGAGCAGTTCTTC. It encodes CASSYVGGNNVNEQFF.

The chain combines TRBV28 with TRBJ2-7, with 9 bases matching TRBD1. The CDR3 runs to 14 residues. V was pared by 6 bases and J by 2 bases, with 5 bases of the junction left unmatched. From germline, CDR1 is MDHEN and CDR2 SYDVKM. As DNA, the CDR3 is TGTGCCAGCAGGGAGAGACAGGGGGCCTACGAGCAGTACTTC. Protein: CASRERQGAYEQYF.

This clone was counted a single time. This chain links TRBV27 with TRBJ2-5, with TRBD2 matching 11 bases. Germline V gene lookup returns CDR1 MNHEY and CDR2 SMNVEV (reference sequence). V was clipped by 5 bases and J by 7 bases; unmatched bases: 9. The CDR3 has 15 amino acids. CDR3 in amino acids: CASSKWTSGPGTQYF. The CDR3 coding sequence is TGTGCCAGCAGTAAATGGACTAGCGGGCCCGGGACCCAGTACTTC.

The genes are TRBV7-3 and TRBJ2-6, with D possibly being TRBD1 (7 bases). Germline CDR1 and CDR2: SGHTA and FQGTGA. The CDR3 runs to 15 residues. V lost 5 bases, J lost 8 bases, and 16 bases lay in between. The CDR3 nucleotides read TGTGCCAGCAGCCGTGCAGGGGGGAGACCCAACGTCCTGACTTTC. As protein: CASSRAGGRPNVLTF.

V is TRBV19 and J is TRBJ2-7; 7 bases fit TRBD1. Trimming at V came to 5 bases and at J to 3 bases, leaving 4 bases not matched to a gene. The germline gives CDR1 LNHDA, CDR2 SQIVND (reference sequence). This CDR3 comprises 13 residues. CDR3 coding DNA: TGTGCCAGTAGTGTCCGGGACAGCTACGAGCAGTACTTC. Amino acids: CASSVRDSYEQYF.

This chain links TRBV5-1 with TRBJ1-1; D call uncertain. Germline CDR1 and CDR2: SGHRS and YFSETQ. V was shortened by 3 bases and J by 6 bases, with 6 bases between the two germline ends. The CDR3 has 11 residues. Here the CDR3 reads CASSYDSEAFF. In DNA, the CDR3 is TGCGCCAGCAGCTATGACTCTGAAGCTTTCTTT.

The rearrangement joins TRBV24-1 to TRBJ2-5; 12 positions match TRBD1. CDR3 length: 13 amino acids. The V and J ends lost 9 bases and 4 bases, in that order; junction bases with no gene match: 2. The V gene's germline CDR1 is KGHDR and CDR2 SFDVKD. The CDR3 DNA is TGTGCCACCGGGACAGGGGGCGGAGAGACCCAGTACTTC. Protein: CATGTGGGETQYF.